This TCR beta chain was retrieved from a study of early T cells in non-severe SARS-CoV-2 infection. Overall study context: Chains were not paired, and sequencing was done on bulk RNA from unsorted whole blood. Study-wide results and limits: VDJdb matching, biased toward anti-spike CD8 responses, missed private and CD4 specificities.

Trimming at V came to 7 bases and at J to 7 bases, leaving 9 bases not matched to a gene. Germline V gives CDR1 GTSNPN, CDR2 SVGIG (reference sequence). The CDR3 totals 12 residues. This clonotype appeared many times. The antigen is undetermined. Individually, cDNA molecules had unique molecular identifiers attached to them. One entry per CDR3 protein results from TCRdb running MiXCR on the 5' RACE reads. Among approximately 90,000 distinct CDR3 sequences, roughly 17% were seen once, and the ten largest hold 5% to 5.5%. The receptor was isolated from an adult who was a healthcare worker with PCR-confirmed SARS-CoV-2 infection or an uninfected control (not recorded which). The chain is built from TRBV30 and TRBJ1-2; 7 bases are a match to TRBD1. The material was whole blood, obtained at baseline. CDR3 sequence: CALSPGGFGYTF. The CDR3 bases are TGTGCCTTATCCCCAGGGGGTTTTGGCTACACCTTC.